This TCR beta chain was identified during a study of T cell responses to AZD1222 COVID-19 vaccine. Second-dose groups at about 4 or about 12 weeks were pooled. Study-wide results and limits: CD4 TCRs associated with vaccination spanned spike, dominating at 160-218 and 743-854. Clonal diversity was possibly underestimated, and the donors were mostly white British, with more females.

CDR1 is SQVTM and CDR2 is ANQGSEA in the germline V gene. The CDR3 is 13 residues long. Trimming cost V 5 bases and J 1 base, with 11 bases left between them. Produced via immunoSEQ multiplex PCR; TCRdb's table is partial and in-frame only. This sample has about 84,000 clones, with approximately 83% found just once. Concerning this clone: Its antigen is still unknown.

Sequencing used peripheral blood, obtained 28 days after the second AZD1222 dose. The receptor's source is an adult who received the AZD1222 COVID-19 vaccine. The V and J genes are TRBV29-1 and TRBJ1-1; the D is unclear. The chain's CDR3 is CSVLDVRNTEAFF. The CDR3 coding sequence is TGCAGCGTTCTTGATGTTAGGAACACTGAAGCTTTCTTT.